Sequencing of this TCR beta chain was carried out in a study of T-cell reconstitution after alpha-beta-depleted transplantation in children. This clonotype was seen at least ten times. The CDR3 is 15 amino acids. J gave up 3 bases and V 4 bases, and 5 bases lay outside the gene matches. Germline V CDR1 and CDR2: LNHDA, SQIVND (reference sequence). During its preparation, the TCRbeta library received unique molecular identifiers. TCRdb called the PCR reads again in MiXCR, with one record for every CDR3 protein. This table holds about 460,000 distinct CDR3 sequences, over 9.5% found once. The chain joins TRBV19 to TRBJ2-7; 11 bases map to TRBD2. The source was PBMCs, collected before TCRalphabeta/CD19-depleted stem cell transplant. The receptor's source is a child aged 2-15 years with inherited bone marrow failure, due to receive a stem cell transplant. The CDR3 sequence: CASSKGTSGGYEQYF. The CDR3 bases are TGTGCCAGTAGTAAAGGGACTAGCGGAGGCTACGAGCAGTACTTC. Complete variable domain (other parts from reference TRBV19 and TRBJ2-7): DGGITQSPKYLFRKEGQNVTLSCEQNLNHDAMYWYRQDPGQGLRLIYYSQIVNDFQKGDIAEGYSVSREKKESFPLTVTSAQKNPTAFYLCASSKGTSGGYEQYFGPGTRLTVT.